This TCR beta chain came from a study of T cells in Graves' hyperthyroidism and ophthalmopathy. This clonotype has more than one count but fewer than ten. The target antigen is unknown. A single base separates this from a much larger clone, so it may be a read error. Study-wide findings and caveats: The model identified upcoming ophthalmopathy a median roughly 6 months ahead of onset.

V was clipped by 0 bases and J by 0 bases, with 4 bases between them. The CDR3 covers 14 residues. The germline V gene has CDR1 SGDLS and CDR2 YYNGEE. Amplification of TCR beta CDR3 regions was performed using RNA transcripts as template. The HTBI primer set served for first-round RT-PCR of the TCR CDR3. In TCRdb, the multiplex PCR reads were re-called with MiXCR into one record per CDR3 protein. This sample has approximately 410,000 distinct CDR3 sequences, with approximately 15% found just once. The clonotype comes from a man aged 18 to 30 with Graves' ophthalmopathy. Input material: blood. V is TRBV9 and J is TRBJ1-5; D gene ambiguous. CDR3 DNA: TGTGCCAGCAGCGTAGTAGGTAGCAATCAGCCCCAGCATTTT. This gives the protein CASSVVGSNQPQHF.